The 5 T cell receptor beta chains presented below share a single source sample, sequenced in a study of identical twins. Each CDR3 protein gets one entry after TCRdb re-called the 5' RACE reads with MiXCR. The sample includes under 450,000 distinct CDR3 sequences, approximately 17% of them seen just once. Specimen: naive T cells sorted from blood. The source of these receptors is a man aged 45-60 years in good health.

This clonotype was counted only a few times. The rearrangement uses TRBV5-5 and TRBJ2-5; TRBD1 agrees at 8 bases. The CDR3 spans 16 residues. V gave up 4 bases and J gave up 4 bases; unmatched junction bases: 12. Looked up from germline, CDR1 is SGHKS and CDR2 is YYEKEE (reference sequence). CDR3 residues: CASSIPPTGAGETQYF. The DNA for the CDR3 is TGTGCCAGCAGCATTCCTCCGACAGGGGCCGGAGAGACCCAGTACTTC.

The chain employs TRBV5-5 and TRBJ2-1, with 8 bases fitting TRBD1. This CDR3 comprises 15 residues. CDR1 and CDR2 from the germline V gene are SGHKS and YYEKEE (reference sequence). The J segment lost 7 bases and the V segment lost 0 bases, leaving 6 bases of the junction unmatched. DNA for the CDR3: TGTGCCAGCAGCTTGGTGGGACAGGTTAGGAATGAGCAGTTCTTC. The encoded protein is CASSLVGQVRNEQFF.

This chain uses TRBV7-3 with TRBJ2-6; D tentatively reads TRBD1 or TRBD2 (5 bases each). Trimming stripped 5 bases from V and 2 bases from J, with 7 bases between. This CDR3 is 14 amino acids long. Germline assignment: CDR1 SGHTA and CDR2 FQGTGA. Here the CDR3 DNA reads TGTGCCAGCAGCCGAGGGGCTGGGGCCAACGTCCTGACTTTC. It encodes CASSRGAGANVLTF.

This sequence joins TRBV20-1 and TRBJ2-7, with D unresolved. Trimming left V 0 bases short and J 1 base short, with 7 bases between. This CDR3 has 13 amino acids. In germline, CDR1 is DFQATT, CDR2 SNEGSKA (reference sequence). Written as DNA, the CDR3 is TGCAGTGCTAGAGAGTCACTTTCCTACGAGCAGTACTTC. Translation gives CSARESLSYEQYF.

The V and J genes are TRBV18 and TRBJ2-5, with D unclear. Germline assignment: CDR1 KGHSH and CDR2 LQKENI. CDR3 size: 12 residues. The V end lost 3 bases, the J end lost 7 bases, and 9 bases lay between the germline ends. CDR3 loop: CASSPASGTQYF. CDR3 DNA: TGTGCCAGCTCACCGGCCTCCGGGACCCAGTACTTC.